This note documents a single TCR beta chain sequence. The data stem from a study of a mutant IDH1 vaccine in newly diagnosed glioma. The sample's time point: baseline, week 1 (first vaccination visit). As for treatment: pre-vaccination baseline after standard-of-care therapy. This CDR3 comprises 14 residues. The germline gives CDR1 MDHEN, CDR2 SYDVKM. Trimming cost V 5 bases and J 1 base; bases outside gene matches: 2. Using immunoSEQ multiplex PCR, the repertoire was profiled, and TCRdb retains in-frame clones only, with some absent. The sample has over 45,000 clones; more than 90% are singletons. The receptor's source is a man in his fifties or sixties with glioma. V usage is TRBV28 and J usage is TRBJ2-3, with TRBD1 matching 8 bases. The sequencing used PBMCs, collected from a glioma patient treated with radiotherapy, temozolomide or both. CDR3 DNA: TGTGCCAGCAGTCCGACAGGGGGCACAGATACGCAGTATTTT. Its protein is CASSPTGGTDTQYF.